This section outlines one T cell receptor (beta chain) sequence together with its context. Antigen unknown. This sample is part of a study of shared clonotypes between healthy human individuals. This was a deep-level run. Generated by immunoSEQ multiplex PCR, the TCRdb table keeps only in-frame clones and is missing some. The sample yields some 2,000,000 clones, 90% to 95% seen once. The study's findings and limits: Larger estimated richness was generally seen in naive subsets than in memory subsets.

This CDR3 is 15 amino acids long. V dropped 3 bases and J dropped 6; count of bases not matched to a gene: 6. Per germline, CDR1 SGDLS and CDR2 YYNGEE. This sequence originates from a man aged 18 to 29 in good health. This chain connects TRBV9 to TRBJ2-2, with TRBD1 identical over 9 bases. The sequenced sample consisted of naive CD4+ T cells sorted from blood. Subset noted: CD45RA+ positively selected. In nucleotides, the CDR3 is TGTGCCAGCAGCGCCACGGGACAGGGACCCGGGGAGCTGTTTTTT. Its translation: CASSATGQGPGELFF.